These 26 T cell receptor beta chains share one sample of origin, sequenced in a study of CD8 T cells in Susac syndrome. The RNA, about 0.5 to 1 ug, was put through reverse transcription using random hexamers. One entry per CDR3 protein, called by TCRdb with MiXCR from the immunoSEQ multiplex PCR reads. The data show tens of thousands of distinct CDR3 sequences, 91% seen once. The material sequenced was CD8+ T cells from PBMCs. Receptor source: a human donor with multiple sclerosis.

This sequence joins TRBV27 and TRBJ2-5, with 11 bases identical to TRBD2. CDR1 and CDR2 (germline): MNHEY, SMNVEV (reference sequence). Trimming removed 5 bases from V and 2 bases from J; junction bases left unmatched: 10. There are 17 residues in the CDR3. The CDR3 coding sequence is TGTGCCAGCAGTCCCCTAATCGGGACTAGCGGACAAGAGACCCAGTACTTC. Translated, it gives CASSPLIGTSGQETQYF.

This clonotype occurred once. V gene TRBV15 combines with J gene TRBJ1-3, with 7 bases lining up with TRBD1. The germline V gene has CDR1 LNHNV and CDR2 YYDKDF (reference sequence). J was trimmed by 0 bases and V by 9 bases; bases with no gene match: 8. The CDR3 covers 15 residues. The CDR3 nucleotides read TGTGCCACAACAGATCGGGACAGCTCTGGAAACACCATATATTTT. Translation: CATTDRDSSGNTIYF.

This clonotype appeared a single time. The rearrangement uses TRBV5-1 and TRBJ1-3; D call uncertain. Germline CDR1 reads SGHRS; CDR2 reads YFSETQ. The CDR3 spans 13 residues. Trimming stripped 0 bases from V and 2 bases from J, with 3 bases between. The CDR3 sequence: CASSLAPGNTIYF. Written as DNA, the CDR3 is TGCGCCAGCAGCTTGGCCCCTGGAAACACCATATATTTT.

The chain links TRBV7-2 to TRBJ2-7; D is unresolved. The germline V and J ends were trimmed by 8 bases and 0 bases, with 14 bases remaining between them. Germline lookup yields CDR1 SGHTA and CDR2 FQGNSA. The CDR3 spans 14 residues. CDR3 loop: CASSKPGYSYEQYF. The DNA of the CDR3 is TGTGCCAGCTCCAAGCCAGGTTACTCCTACGAGCAGTACTTC.

Written as DNA, the CDR3 is TGTGCCAGCAGCGTAGAAGCGATCGAGTACAATGAGCAGTTCTTC. Translating gives CASSVEAIEYNEQFF. The chain is built from TRBV9 and TRBJ2-1; D unresolved. This CDR3 has 15 residues. The V end was cut by 0 bases, the J end by 4 bases, with 11 bases between. CDR1 and CDR2 (germline): SGDLS, YYNGEE. Supplemented by reference TRBV9 and TRBJ2-1, the full variable domain reads DSGVTQTPKHLITATGQRVTLRCSPRSGDLSVYWYQQSLDQGLQFLIQYYNGEERAKGNILERFSAQQFPDLHSELNLSSLELGDSALYFCASSVEAIEYNEQFFGPGTRLTVL.

This clonotype was seen just once. The chain carries TRBV20-1 and TRBJ2-7, with TRBD1 matching over 10 bases. The CDR3 contains 15 residues. Per germline, CDR1 DFQATT and CDR2 SNEGSKA (reference sequence). Unmatched junction bases numbered 7, after V lost 0 bases and J lost 5 bases. Here the CDR3 reads CSARDRDRGLDEQYF. The CDR3 nucleotides read TGCAGTGCTAGAGATCGGGACAGGGGCTTAGACGAGCAGTACTTC.

The rearrangement uses TRBV20-1 and TRBJ2-1; D might be TRBD1 (6 bases). CDR1 is DFQATT and CDR2 is SNEGSKA in the germline V gene (reference sequence). The length of the CDR3 is 15 residues. V was pared by 0 bases and J by 1 base, with 10 bases between. This CDR3 is CSARELQGSYNEQFF. The DNA of the CDR3 is TGCAGTGCTAGAGAGCTACAGGGTTCCTACAATGAGCAGTTCTTC.

J is TRBJ1-1 and V is TRBV6-2 or TRBV6-3, with 9 positions matching TRBD1. The CDR3 sequence is 16 residues long. Germline values: CDR1 MNHEY, CDR2 SVGEGT. V dropped 3 bases and J dropped 1; count of bases not matched to a gene: 6. For the CDR3, the DNA is TGTGCCAGCAGTTATTTTCCGGGACAGGGGAACACTGAAGCTTTCTTT. It translates to CASSYFPGQGNTEAFF.

This clonotype is a singleton in its sample. V gene TRBV6-5 combines with J gene TRBJ2-7; perhaps TRBD2 as D (5 bases). The germline V and J ends were trimmed by 10 bases and 0 bases, with 16 bases remaining between them. The CDR3 covers 14 residues. Germline values: CDR1 MNHEY, CDR2 SVGAGI. The CDR3 bases are TGTGCCACCACGGACTCCGTGAACTCCTACGAGCAGTACTTC. Protein product: CATTDSVNSYEQYF.

The chain has TRBV5-6 and TRBJ1-5; the D is unclear. CDR3 length: 14 residues. CDR1 is SGHDT, CDR2 YYEEEE, per germline. V shed 0 bases and J shed 5 bases, with 9 bases lying between them. The CDR3 DNA is TGTGCCAGCAGCTTGGGAACCATTCATCAGCCCCAGCATTTT. As protein: CASSLGTIHQPQHF.

The count of this clonotype is one. The chain is built from TRBV15 and TRBJ1-6; 8 bases match TRBD1. With V trimmed by 9 bases and J by 5 bases, 0 bases remained unmatched. Per the germline V gene, CDR1 is LNHNV and CDR2 is YYDKDF (reference sequence). The CDR3 is 12 residues long. CDR3 loop: CATGQDNSPLHF. As DNA, the CDR3 is TGTGCCACGGGACAGGATAATTCACCCCTCCACTTT. The full variable domain, rest sourced from reference TRBV15 and TRBJ1-6, is DAMVIQNPRYQVTQFGKPVTLSCSQTLNHNVMYWYQQKSSQAPKLLFHYYDKDFNNEADTPDNFQSRRPNTSFCFLDIRSPGLGDTAMYLCATGQDNSPLHFGNGTRLTVT.

The chain combines TRBV2 with TRBJ1-2; TRBD1 might be the D (5 bases). V shed 6 bases and J shed 0 bases, with 17 bases lying between them. Germline lookup yields CDR1 SNHLY and CDR2 FYNNEI. The CDR3 is 16 residues long. The CDR3 spells CASSPLGQPSNYGYTF. CDR3 nucleotides: TGTGCCAGCAGCCCCTTGGGGCAGCCATCTAACTATGGCTACACCTTC.

The V call is TRBV18, the J call TRBJ2-2; D is uncertain. CDR3 length equals 12 residues. V gave up 4 bases and J gave up 3 bases, with 3 bases separating them. Germline CDR1 is KGHSH and CDR2 is LQKENI. Written as DNA, the CDR3 is TGTGCCAGCTCACATGACACCGGGGAGCTGTTTTTT. Its protein product is CASSHDTGELFF.

This chain uses TRBV24-1 with TRBJ2-3, with TRBD2 identical over 7 bases. Looked up from germline, CDR1 is KGHDR and CDR2 is SFDVKD. The CDR3 has 14 residues. J lost 5 bases, V lost 0 bases, and 1 base had no gene match. The CDR3 DNA reads TGTGCCACCAGTGATTTGACGGGAGGAGATACGCAGTATTTT. Its protein product is CATSDLTGGDTQYF.

The rearrangement links TRBV3-1 to TRBJ2-7, with D perhaps TRBD1 (5 bases). Trimming stripped 4 bases from V and 7 bases from J, with 11 bases between. The germline CDR1 and CDR2 sequences are LGHDT and YNNKEL (reference sequence). This CDR3 has 12 residues. In nucleotides, the CDR3 is TGTGCCAGCAGCCTAAGTAAGGGGGAGCAGTACTTC. Its protein is CASSLSKGEQYF.

This rearrangement joins TRBV29-1 to TRBJ2-7; D ambiguous. The germline CDR1 and CDR2 sequences are SQVTM and ANQGSEA. Trimming pared 6 bases from V and 0 bases from J, leaving 6 bases between. The CDR3 contains 11 residues. CDR3 sequence (DNA): TGCAGCGTCGTACACTCCTACGAGCAGTACTTC. Translating it yields CSVVHSYEQYF.

The chain joins TRBV27 to TRBJ2-3; 8 bases fit TRBD2. This CDR3 has 14 residues. With V trimmed by 8 bases and J by 5 bases, 9 bases remained unmatched. Germline V CDR1 and CDR2: MNHEY, SMNVEV (reference sequence). Here the CDR3 reads CASSRGGRIDTQYF. CDR3 DNA: TGTGCCAGCTCTCGGGGCGGGAGGATAGATACGCAGTATTTT.

The V gene is TRBV4-1, the J gene TRBJ1-4, with 11 bases lining up with TRBD1. This CDR3 spans 14 amino acids. J lost 6 bases, V lost 4 bases, and 1 base had no gene match. From germline, CDR1 is MGHRA and CDR2 YSYEKL. The CDR3 sequence is CASSPDRGHEKLFF. CDR3 coding DNA: TGCGCCAGCAGCCCGGACAGGGGGCATGAAAAACTGTTTTTT.

This chain joins TRBV20-1 and TRBJ2-7; TRBD2 aligns across 9 bases. Germline V CDR1 and CDR2: DFQATT, SNEGSKA (reference sequence). This CDR3 comprises 15 residues. With 3 bases clipped from V and 0 bases from J, the junction kept 6 bases outside the gene matches. The CDR3 DNA is TGCAGTGCTAGGGAACTAGCGGGTGCCTCCTACGAGCAGTACTTC. Its translation: CSARELAGASYEQYF.

This chain joins TRBV5-4 and TRBJ1-1, with TRBD1 identical over 7 bases. The CDR3 contains 15 residues. The V gene's germline CDR1 is SGHNT and CDR2 YYREEE (reference sequence). Germline trimming cut 0 bases from V and 4 bases from J; bases unmatched to any gene: 6. CDR3 DNA: TGTGCCAGCAGCTTGGTAGGGGGCGAGGGCACTGAAGCTTTCTTT. It codes for CASSLVGGEGTEAFF.

The chain is built from TRBV13 and TRBJ2-2; TRBD2 might be the D (5 bases). V shed 2 bases and J shed 4 bases, with 14 bases lying between them. CDR1 is PRHDT and CDR2 is FYEKMQ in the germline V gene (reference sequence). The CDR3 is 16 amino acids. In DNA, the CDR3 is TGTGCCAGCAGCTTATCCCCAGCGGAGACCACCGGGGAGCTGTTTTTT. It translates to CASSLSPAETTGELFF. Drawing the rest from reference TRBV13 and TRBJ2-2, the complete variable domain is AAGVIQSPRHLIKEKRETATLKCYPIPRHDTVYWYQQGPGQDPQFLISFYEKMQSDKGSIPDRFSAQQFSDYHSELNMSSLELGDSALYFCASSLSPAETTGELFFGEGSRLTVL.

This chain links TRBV6-2 or TRBV6-3 with TRBJ2-3; D possibly corresponds to TRBD2 (5 bases). The CDR3 is made up of 18 amino acids. Germline CDR1 is MNHEY and CDR2 is SVGEGT. V was pared by 3 bases and J by 1 base, with 20 bases between. CDR3 bases: TGTGCCAGCAGTTATCGACGGGATCCCCAATGGGGCACAGATACGCAGTATTTT. As protein: CASSYRRDPQWGTDTQYF.

The chain joins TRBV19 to TRBJ1-1; D remains unclear. From germline, CDR1 is LNHDA and CDR2 SQIVND (reference sequence). Trimming stripped 3 bases from V and 1 base from J, with 12 bases between. This CDR3 contains 15 residues. The CDR3 nucleotides read TGTGCCAGTAGTATGTGGAGATCCCCGAACACTGAAGCTTTCTTT. Translating gives CASSMWRSPNTEAFF.

The sample holds a few counts of this clonotype. The rearrangement uses TRBV3-1 and TRBJ2-1; 11 bases are a match to TRBD2. Germline V lookup: CDR1 LGHDT, CDR2 YNNKEL (reference sequence). The V and J ends lost 3 bases and 6 bases, in that order; junction bases with no gene match: 10. The CDR3 length is 17 residues. The CDR3 here is CASSQRATSGRVNEQFF. CDR3 sequence (DNA): TGTGCCAGCAGCCAGCGCGCCACTAGCGGGAGAGTCAATGAGCAGTTCTTC.

This rearrangement joins TRBV7-9 to TRBJ2-1, with 10 bases identical to TRBD1. The CDR3 contains 14 residues. Germline values: CDR1 SEHNR, CDR2 FQNEAQ (reference sequence). V was clipped by 8 bases and J by 8 bases; unmatched bases: 9. CDR3 DNA sequence: TGTGCCAGCTTGGAGACAGGGGGCATAGATGAGCAGTTCTTC. Translated, it gives CASLETGGIDEQFF.

This clonotype was detected only a few times. This chain uses TRBV6-2 or TRBV6-3 with TRBJ2-7, with no clear D. Germline V gene sequence: CDR1 MNHEY, CDR2 SVGEGT. Trimming shortened V by 0 bases and J by 3 bases, and 6 bases separated the two germline ends. The CDR3 runs 13 residues. In DNA, the CDR3 is TGTGCCAGCAGTTACTCGAAATACTACGAGCAGTACTTC. It is translated as CASSYSKYYEQYF.